The 24 T cell receptor beta chains below all came from one sample that was sequenced in a study of blood T cell repertoires in COVID-19. Clones were sequenced by immunoSEQ multiplex PCR, and TCRdb holds only the in-frame ones, with some missing. The sample records roughly 120,000 clones, 65% to 85% being singletons. Specimen: peripheral blood. The receptors originated from a man aged 45-65 years with acute or convalescent COVID-19.

This clone was detected a few times. The genes are TRBV4-1 and TRBJ2-5; 13 bases are a match to TRBD2. The germline gives CDR1 MGHRA, CDR2 YSYEKL. There are 17 residues in the CDR3. V shed 1 base, J shed 4 bases, and the junction held 6 bases outside the gene matches. The CDR3 DNA sequence: TGCGCCAGCAGCCAAGCCCGGACTAGCGGGGGAGGAGAGACCCAGTACTTC. Translated: CASSQARTSGGGETQYF.

In its sample, this clone was seen once. The V gene is TRBV5-4, the J gene TRBJ1-1; 9 nucleotides match TRBD1. This CDR3 spans 15 amino acids. V shed 4 bases, J shed 5 bases, and the junction held 9 bases outside the gene matches. The germline V gene encodes CDR1 SGHNT and CDR2 YYREEE (reference sequence). This chain's CDR3 is CASSPVTGGGTEAFF. For the CDR3, the DNA is TGTGCCAGCAGCCCCGTAACAGGGGGCGGTACTGAAGCTTTCTTT. The full variable domain, in which reference TRBV5-4 and TRBJ1-1 provide the parts outside the CDR3, is ETGVTQSPTHLIKTRGQQVTLRCSSQSGHNTVSWYQQALGQGPQFIFQYYREEENGRGNFPPRFSGLQFPNYSSELNVNALELDDSALYLCASSPVTGGGTEAFFGQGTRLTVV.

The chain couples TRBV28 to TRBJ2-5; unclear D gene. The CDR3 is made up of 14 amino acids. Per germline, CDR1 MDHEN and CDR2 SYDVKM. Trimming took off 7 bases at V and 1 base at J, with 13 bases between the two ends. In DNA, the CDR3 is TGTGCCAGCACTCGAGACACTCTCCAAGAGACCCAGTACTTC. This codes for CASTRDTLQETQYF.

The V call is TRBV5-1, the J call TRBJ2-1; D perhaps matches TRBD1 (5 bases). The length of the CDR3 is 16 residues. V lost 0 bases and J 8 bases, leaving 18 bases between the germline ends. Germline-derived CDR1 and CDR2 are SGHRS and YFSETQ. The CDR3 loop reads CASSLVGGRVRDEQFF. CDR3 coding DNA: TGCGCCAGCAGCTTGGTAGGTGGCAGGGTACGGGATGAGCAGTTCTTC. Supplemented by reference TRBV5-1 and TRBJ2-1, the full variable domain reads KAGVTQTPRYLIKTRGQQVTLSCSPISGHRSVSWYQQTPGQGLQFLFEYFSETQRNKGNFPGRFSGRQFSNSRSEMNVSTLELGDSALYLCASSLVGGRVRDEQFFGPGTRLTVL.

This clone was picked up a small number of times. The chain couples TRBV6-6 to TRBJ1-5; D remains unclear. The CDR3 totals 16 residues. From germline, CDR1 is MNHNY and CDR2 SVGAGI (reference sequence). Trimming took 0 bases from V and 1 from J, leaving 10 bases between them. Here the CDR3 reads CASSYSILQSNQPQHF. The CDR3 DNA sequence: TGTGCCAGCAGTTACTCGATATTACAGAGCAATCAGCCCCAGCATTTT.

The V and J genes are TRBV11-2 and TRBJ1-2, with a tentative D call TRBD1 (6 bases). V was clipped by 7 bases and J by 5 bases, with 11 bases between them. There are 12 residues in the CDR3. CDR1 SGHAT and CDR2 FQNNGV come from the germline V gene. CDR3: CASTNGQYGYTF. The CDR3 region has the DNA TGTGCCAGCACCAACGGACAGTATGGCTACACCTTC.

This clone has only a few counts. V usage is TRBV5-6 and J usage is TRBJ1-6, with a weak D call TRBD1 (6 bases). CDR1 and CDR2 from the germline V gene are SGHDT and YYEEEE. Trimming stripped 3 bases from V and 2 bases from J, with 15 bases between. This CDR3 comprises 17 residues. The CDR3 sequence: CASSSMGGATYNSPLHF. For the CDR3, the DNA is TGTGCCAGCAGCTCTATGGGGGGGGCCACCTATAATTCACCCCTCCACTTT. Together with reference TRBV5-6 and TRBJ1-6, the CDR3 gives the full variable domain: DAGVTQSPTHLIKTRGQQVTLRCSPKSGHDTVSWYQQALGQGPQFIFQYYEEEERQRGNFPDRFSGHQFPNYSSELNVNALLLGDSALYLCASSSMGGATYNSPLHFGNGTRLTVT.

Here the CDR3 reads CASSATGAGNSPLHF. The CDR3 DNA follows: TGTGCCAGCAGTGCGACAGGGGCGGGGAATTCACCCCTCCACTTT. This chain uses TRBV27 with TRBJ1-6; 8 nucleotides line up with TRBD1. This CDR3 is 15 amino acids long. Losses at the gene ends were 5 bases for V and 7 bases for J; bases not matched to a gene: 7. Germline V lookup: CDR1 MNHEY, CDR2 SMNVEV (reference sequence).

The chain combines TRBV5-1 with TRBJ2-7; TRBD1 matches 7 bases. The V gene's germline CDR1 is SGHRS and CDR2 YFSETQ. With V trimmed by 1 base and J by 2 bases, 9 bases remained unmatched. This CDR3 contains 16 residues. CDR3 nucleotides: TGCGCCAGCAGCTTGCCCCGGACAGGTAGAACCTACGAGCAGTACGTC. Its translation is CASSLPRTGRTYEQYV.

This rearrangement joins TRBV5-1 to TRBJ2-7; 10 bases line up with TRBD2. The CDR3 runs to 16 residues. Per the germline V gene, CDR1 is SGHRS and CDR2 is YFSETQ. V trimming: 2 bases; J trimming: 0 bases; junction bases outside the gene matches: 5. The CDR3 DNA sequence: TGCGCCAGCAGCTTATTTAGCGGGGGGACCTCCTACGAGCAGTACTTC. Amino acids: CASSLFSGGTSYEQYF. The entire variable domain, with the rest obtained from reference TRBV5-1 and TRBJ2-7, is as follows: KAGVTQTPRYLIKTRGQQVTLSCSPISGHRSVSWYQQTPGQGLQFLFEYFSETQRNKGNFPGRFSGRQFSNSRSEMNVSTLELGDSALYLCASSLFSGGTSYEQYFGPGTRLTVT.

This clone was counted a few times. The V and J genes are TRBV5-1 and TRBJ2-3; maybe TRBD1 (5 bases). Germline V gene sequence: CDR1 SGHRS, CDR2 YFSETQ. V was shortened by 4 bases and J by 2 bases, with 14 bases between the two germline ends. The CDR3 contains 15 residues. The DNA of the CDR3 is TGCGCCAGCAGCCCCACAGGCACCTACACAGATACGCAGTATTTT. It is translated as CASSPTGTYTDTQYF.

The chain recombines TRBV9 with TRBJ2-3; no clear D. Germline CDR1 SGDLS, CDR2 YYNGEE. The CDR3 extends over 10 amino acids. V was shortened by 3 bases and J by 7 bases, with 3 bases between the two germline ends. The CDR3 protein is CASSDNTQYF. The CDR3 DNA sequence: TGTGCCAGCAGCGATAATACGCAGTATTTT.

V gene TRBV7-2 combines with J gene TRBJ1-4, with 7 bases matching TRBD1. Germline trimming cut 1 base from V and 5 bases from J; bases unmatched to any gene: 4. The germline V gene has CDR1 SGHTA and CDR2 FQGNSA. The CDR3 extends over 15 amino acids. CDR3 bases: TGTGCCAGCAGCTTAGTGAGGACAGGAAATGAAAAACTGTTTTTT. This translates into CASSLVRTGNEKLFF.

This clone was counted between two and nine times. The chain carries TRBV5-1 and TRBJ1-6, with TRBD1 identical over 8 bases. V was pared by 4 bases and J by 15 bases, with 9 bases of the junction left unmatched. This CDR3 has 13 amino acids. The germline gives CDR1 SGHRS, CDR2 YFSETQ. In DNA, the CDR3 is TGCGCCAGCAGCCAGGACAGGGATCGAGTCCTCCACTTT. Translated, it gives CASSQDRDRVLHF.

The chain links TRBV12-3 or TRBV12-4 to TRBJ2-5; the D is unclear. The CDR3 consists of 13 residues. The germline V and J ends were trimmed by 5 bases and 6 bases, with 13 bases remaining between them. This CDR3 reads CASSPPQVKTQYF. CDR3 sequence (DNA): TGTGCCAGCAGTCCCCCGCAGGTGAAGACCCAGTACTTC.

The J gene is TRBJ1-1, the V gene TRBV28, with 7 bases that match TRBD1. Germline CDR1 MDHEN, CDR2 SYDVKM. The CDR3 runs to 15 residues. The junction had 8 bases not matched to a gene; V was cut back by 5 bases and J by 2 bases. CDR3 amino acids: CASSAEQGYNTEAFF. The CDR3 DNA reads as TGTGCCAGCAGTGCCGAACAGGGGTATAACACTGAAGCTTTCTTT.

This clone came up a few times. V and J are TRBV5-6 and TRBJ2-3, with 9 bases aligning to TRBD1. Germline V gene lookup returns CDR1 SGHDT and CDR2 YYEEEE. The V segment lost 0 bases and the J segment 3 bases; nucleotides outside the gene matches: 2. This CDR3 has 15 residues. CDR3 protein: CASSLAGTGTDTQYF. The CDR3, as DNA: TGTGCCAGCAGCTTGGCCGGGACAGGGACAGATACGCAGTATTTT. Combining the CDR3 with reference TRBV5-6 and TRBJ2-3 gives the whole variable domain DAGVTQSPTHLIKTRGQQVTLRCSPKSGHDTVSWYQQALGQGPQFIFQYYEEEERQRGNFPDRFSGHQFPNYSSELNVNALLLGDSALYLCASSLAGTGTDTQYFGPGTRLTVL.

V is TRBV5-1 and J is TRBJ1-3, with 7 bases identical to TRBD1. Germline-derived CDR1 and CDR2 are SGHRS and YFSETQ. V was pared by 5 bases and J by 1 base, with 3 bases of the junction left unmatched. CDR3 size: 14 residues. CDR3 amino acids: CASSTGESGNTIYF. The CDR3 region has the DNA TGCGCCAGCAGTACAGGGGAGTCTGGAAACACCATATATTTT.

This clone is categorized as medium-sized. The chain couples TRBV30 to TRBJ2-7; D not resolved. V was cut by 0 bases and J by 5 bases, with 11 bases left in between. Germline V CDR1 and CDR2: GTSNPN, SVGIG (reference sequence). The CDR3 runs to 13 residues. The chain's CDR3 is CAWSVSQKDEQYF. CDR3 DNA sequence: TGTGCCTGGAGTGTTAGCCAAAAGGACGAGCAGTACTTC. Drawing the rest from reference TRBV30 and TRBJ2-7, the complete variable domain is SQTIHQWPATLVQPVGSPLSLECTVEGTSNPNLYWYRQAAGRGLQLLFYSVGIGQISSEVPQNLSASRPQDRQFILSSKKLLLSDSGFYLCAWSVSQKDEQYFGPGTRLTVT.

The chain employs TRBV19 and TRBJ1-4; no clear D. Germline V gene sequence: CDR1 LNHDA, CDR2 SQIVND (reference sequence). This CDR3 has 15 amino acids. V lost 1 base and J lost 5, with 11 bases in between. Here the CDR3 DNA reads TGTGCCAGTAGTATAGGCGGCAGTTTGAATGAAAAACTGTTTTTT. It codes for CASSIGGSLNEKLFF.

This chain connects TRBV24-1 to TRBJ2-2, with 7 bases fitting TRBD1. The V gene end was trimmed by 7 bases and the J gene end by 1 base; junction bases not matched to a gene: 2. This CDR3 comprises 14 residues. Germline V lookup: CDR1 KGHDR, CDR2 SFDVKD. The CDR3 DNA is TGTGCCACCAGCAGGGACAGGAACACCGGGGAGCTGTTTTTT. Protein sequence: CATSRDRNTGELFF.

V and J are TRBV19 and TRBJ1-5; 10 bases line up with TRBD1. The CDR3 loop spans 19 amino acids. CDR1 LNHDA and CDR2 SQIVND come from the germline V gene (reference sequence). V shed 6 bases and J 2 bases; nucleotides not matched to a gene: 16. CDR3 in DNA: TGTGCCAGTAGGCCATCCCGGGACAGGGGAAGGGACGGCAATCAGCCCCAGCATTTT. Protein: CASRPSRDRGRDGNQPQHF.

V gene TRBV28 combines with J gene TRBJ2-3; the D is unclear. The germline V and J ends were trimmed by 4 bases and 4 bases, with 9 bases remaining between them. Germline-derived CDR1 and CDR2 are MDHEN and SYDVKM. The CDR3 consists of 13 residues. The CDR3 is CASSSPTPDTQYF. The CDR3 DNA sequence: TGTGCCAGCAGTTCCCCGACACCAGATACGCAGTATTTT.

This chain joins TRBV7-2 and TRBJ1-4; D is undetermined. Trimming removed 3 bases at V and 8 bases at J, with 16 bases between. The V gene's germline CDR1 is SGHTA and CDR2 FQGNSA. The CDR3 is 15 amino acids. The CDR3 coding sequence is TGTGCCAGCAGCTTGGGAGCCTTGGCGAGGGAAAAACTGTTTTTT. Amino acid sequence: CASSLGALAREKLFF. Full variable domain (rest looked up from reference TRBV7-2 and TRBJ1-4): GAGVSQSPSNKVTEKGKDVELRCDPISGHTALYWYRQSLGQGLEFLIYFQGNSAPDKSGLPSDRFSAERTGGSVSTLTIQRTQQEDSAVYLCASSLGALAREKLFFGSGTQLSVL.